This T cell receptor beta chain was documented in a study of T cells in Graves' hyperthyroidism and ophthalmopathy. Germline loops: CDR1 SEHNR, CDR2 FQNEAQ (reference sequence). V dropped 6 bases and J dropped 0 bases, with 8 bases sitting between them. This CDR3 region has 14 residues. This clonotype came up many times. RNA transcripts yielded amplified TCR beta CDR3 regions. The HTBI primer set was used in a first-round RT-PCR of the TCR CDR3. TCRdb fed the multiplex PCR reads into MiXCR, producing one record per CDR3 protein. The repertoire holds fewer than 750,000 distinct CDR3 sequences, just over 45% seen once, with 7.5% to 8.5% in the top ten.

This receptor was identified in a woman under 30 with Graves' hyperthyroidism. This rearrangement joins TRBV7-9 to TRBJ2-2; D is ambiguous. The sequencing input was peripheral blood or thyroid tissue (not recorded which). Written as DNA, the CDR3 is TGTGCCAGCAGTAATATTGCGAACACCGGGGAGCTGTTTTTT. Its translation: CASSNIANTGELFF.